This record looks at one T cell receptor beta chain sequence and its context. By flow cytometry, patients selected for sequencing had shown an expansion of CD8+CD57+ cells. Severe acquired aplastic anemia was the diagnosis recorded for all patients. This sample is part of a study of CD8+CD57+ T cells in acquired aplastic anemia. Looking at the study overall: Sorted CD4+ and CD8+ cells yielded 3 to 3.5 ug of DNA on average.

TCR beta VDJ combinations and CDR3 sequences were profiled from genomic DNA. TCRdb re-derived calls from the reads in MiXCR, one entry per CDR3 protein. The sample includes about 120,000 distinct CDR3 sequences, under 60% of them seen just once. Looked up from germline, CDR1 is DFQATT and CDR2 is SNEGSKA (reference sequence). The V segment lost 6 bases and the J segment 1 base; nucleotides outside the gene matches: 4. The CDR3 has 13 amino acids. This TCR came from a human donor with aplastic anemia. J is TRBJ1-1 and V is TRBV20-1; 8 bases are a match to TRBD1. The sequenced sample was sorted CD4+, CD8+, or CD8+CD57+ T cells (not recorded which) from PBMCs. The CDR3 is CSAEQGANTEAFF. The DNA of the CDR3 is TGCAGTGCAGAGCAGGGGGCGAACACTGAAGCTTTCTTT.